One TCR beta chain is described in this entry. The antigen remains undetermined. One junction end does not reproduce the germline sequence, and a read error may be involved. The data stem from a study of T cells in Graves' hyperthyroidism and ophthalmopathy. Findings of the study overall: Before onset, by a median of 6.5 months, the model predicted ophthalmopathy.

The CDR3 has 12 amino acids. CDR1 is SGHAT, CDR2 FQNNGV, per germline. Ophthalmopathy patients showed a Clinical Activity Score of at least 3, NOSPECS grade of at least 4 and duration under 3 months. PBMCs stemmed from 10 ml fresh peripheral blood. RNA transcripts provided the source from which TCR beta CDR3 regions were amplified. Carried out on the TCR CDR3, a first-round RT-PCR used the HTBI primer set. TCRdb itself ran the multiplex PCR reads through MiXCR, one entry per CDR3 protein. The repertoire has 400,000 or so distinct CDR3 sequences, about 14% of them found once; the top ten carry 20%. The TCR sequence derives from a woman aged 25 to 39 with Graves' ophthalmopathy. J is TRBJ1-1 and V is TRBV11-2, with D possibly TRBD1 on 5 matching bases. Sequenced: blood. The CDR3 nucleotides are TGTGCCGGCAGCCAGGGGAACACTGAAGCTTTCTTT. Residues: CAGSQGNTEAFF.